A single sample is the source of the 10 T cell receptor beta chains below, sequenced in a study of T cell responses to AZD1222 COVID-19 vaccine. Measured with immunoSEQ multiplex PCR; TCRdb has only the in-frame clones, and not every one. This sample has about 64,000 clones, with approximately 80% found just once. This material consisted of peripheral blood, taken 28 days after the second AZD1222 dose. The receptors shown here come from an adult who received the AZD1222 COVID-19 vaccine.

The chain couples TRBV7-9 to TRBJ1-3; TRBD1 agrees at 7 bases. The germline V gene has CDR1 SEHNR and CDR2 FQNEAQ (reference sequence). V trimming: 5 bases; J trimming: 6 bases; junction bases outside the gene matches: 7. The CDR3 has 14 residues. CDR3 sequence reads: CASSAQGKINTIYF. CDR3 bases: TGTGCCAGCAGCGCACAGGGGAAAATAAACACCATATATTTT.

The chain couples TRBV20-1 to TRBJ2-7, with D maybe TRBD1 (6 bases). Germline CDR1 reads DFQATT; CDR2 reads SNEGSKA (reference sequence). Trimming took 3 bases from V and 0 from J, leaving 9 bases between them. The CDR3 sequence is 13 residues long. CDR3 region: CSASRTDSYEQYF. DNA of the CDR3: TGCAGTGCTAGTAGGACAGACTCCTACGAGCAGTACTTC.

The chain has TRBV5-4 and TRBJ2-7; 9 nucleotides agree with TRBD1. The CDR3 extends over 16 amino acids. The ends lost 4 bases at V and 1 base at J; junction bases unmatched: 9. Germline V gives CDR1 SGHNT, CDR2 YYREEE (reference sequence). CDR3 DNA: TGTGCCAGCAGCCCGTTTCGGGGACAGGGATCCTACGAGCAGTACTTC. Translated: CASSPFRGQGSYEQYF.

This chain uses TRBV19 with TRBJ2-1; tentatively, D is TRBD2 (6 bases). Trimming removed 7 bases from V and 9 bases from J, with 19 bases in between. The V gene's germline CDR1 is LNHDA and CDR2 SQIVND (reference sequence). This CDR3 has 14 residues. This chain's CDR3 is CASKYGGARGEQFF. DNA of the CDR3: TGTGCCAGTAAATACGGCGGGGCGCGGGGTGAGCAGTTCTTC.

In nucleotides, the CDR3 is TGTGCCAGCAGCTTAGGGACTAGCGGGCAAATAGCCTACGAGCAGTACTTC. The encoded protein is CASSLGTSGQIAYEQYF. J is TRBJ2-7 and V is TRBV5-4; 12 nucleotides agree with TRBD2. Trimming removed 2 bases from V and 2 bases from J; junction bases left unmatched: 8. CDR3 length: 17 amino acids. Germline CDR1 and CDR2: SGHNT and YYREEE (reference sequence).

CDR3 protein: CASSDRDSYEQYF. The CDR3 nucleotides are TGCGCCAGCAGTGACCGGGACAGCTACGAGCAGTACTTC. The rearrangement links TRBV10-1 to TRBJ2-7; 7 positions agree with TRBD1. The CDR3 contains 13 residues. Germline-derived CDR1 and CDR2 are WNHNN and SYGVQD (reference sequence). Germline trimming cut 3 bases from V and 3 bases from J; bases unmatched to any gene: 2.

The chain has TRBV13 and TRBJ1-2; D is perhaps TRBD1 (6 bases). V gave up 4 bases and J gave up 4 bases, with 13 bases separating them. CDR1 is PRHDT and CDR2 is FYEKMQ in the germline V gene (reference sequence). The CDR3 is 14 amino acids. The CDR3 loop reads CASSSGQLRYGYTF. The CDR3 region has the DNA TGTGCCAGCAGCTCAGGACAGCTCCGCTATGGCTACACCTTC.

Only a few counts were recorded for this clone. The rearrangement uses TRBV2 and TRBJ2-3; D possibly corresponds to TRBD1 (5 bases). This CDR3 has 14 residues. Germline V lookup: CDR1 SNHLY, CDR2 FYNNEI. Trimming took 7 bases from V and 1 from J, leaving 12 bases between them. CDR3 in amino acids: CASTLRARTDTQYF. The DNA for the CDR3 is TGTGCCAGCACTCTCAGGGCTCGCACAGATACGCAGTATTTT. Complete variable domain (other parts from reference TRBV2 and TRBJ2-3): EPEVTQTPSHQVTQMGQEVILRCVPISNHLYFYWYRQILGQKVEFLVSFYNNEISEKSEIFDDQFSVERPDGSNFTLKIRSTKLEDSAMYFCASTLRARTDTQYFGPGTRLTVL.

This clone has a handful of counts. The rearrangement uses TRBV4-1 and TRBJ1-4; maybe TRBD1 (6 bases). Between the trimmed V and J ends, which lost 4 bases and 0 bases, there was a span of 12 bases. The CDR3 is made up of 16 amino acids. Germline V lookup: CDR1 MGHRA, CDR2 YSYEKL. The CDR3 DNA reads TGCGCCAGCAGCCTACTCCGGACAGCAACTAATGAAAAACTGTTTTTT. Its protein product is CASSLLRTATNEKLFF.

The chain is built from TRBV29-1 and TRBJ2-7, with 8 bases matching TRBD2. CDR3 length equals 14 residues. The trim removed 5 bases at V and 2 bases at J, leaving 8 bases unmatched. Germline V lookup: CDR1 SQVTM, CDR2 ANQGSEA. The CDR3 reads CSVRSSGGTYEQYF. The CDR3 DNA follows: TGCAGCGTTAGGTCGAGCGGGGGAACCTACGAGCAGTACTTC.